Only a few counts were recorded for the clone carrying this TCR beta chain. This sample is drawn from a study of T cells after yellow fever vaccination. Deletions cut 4 bases from V and 0 bases from J, with 13 bases between. The germline gives CDR1 GTSNPN, CDR2 SVGIG (reference sequence). The CDR3 has 16 residues. TCRdb re-derived calls from the 5' RACE reads in MiXCR, one entry per CDR3 protein. The table records over 300,000 distinct CDR3 sequences, roughly 4.3% of them present only once. The TCR comes from a man between 18 and 29 years old who received the YFV17D yellow fever vaccine. Sequences were derived from PBMCs, sampled 5 days after the yellow fever booster vaccination. The V gene is TRBV30, the J gene TRBJ1-6; D is unresolved. DNA for the CDR3: TGTGCCTGGATCCACGGGAGTAGCTCCTATAATTCACCCCTCCACTTT. This gives the protein CAWIHGSSSYNSPLHF.